This passage covers 16 T cell receptor beta chains from one sample sequenced in a study of blood T cell repertoires in COVID-19. Assay: immunoSEQ multiplex PCR; the TCRdb copy retains only in-frame clones and omits some. The sample consists of around 170,000 clones, 85% to 90% of them appearing once. Sequenced material: peripheral blood. The receptor set was obtained from a young woman with active or convalescent COVID-19.

The chain uses TRBV25-1 and TRBJ2-7, with TRBD1 identical over 9 bases. With 3 bases clipped from V and 4 bases from J, the junction kept 7 bases outside the gene matches. Per germline, CDR1 MGHDK and CDR2 SYGVNS. The CDR3 is 15 amino acids. For the CDR3, the DNA is TGTGCCAGCAGTGAGAGCGGGGACAGGGCGTACGAGCAGTACTTC. It translates to CASSESGDRAYEQYF.

The V call is TRBV3-1 (or the pseudogene TRBV3-2), the J call TRBJ2-1; 7 bases line up with TRBD2. This CDR3 comprises 12 residues. Germline assignment: CDR1 LGHDT and CDR2 YNNKEL (reference sequence). V shed 5 bases, J shed 9 bases, and the junction held 4 bases outside the gene matches. The CDR3 loop reads CASSRLASEQFF. CDR3 DNA: TGTGCCAGCAGCAGACTAGCATCTGAGCAGTTCTTC.

This clone was seen only once. The chain recombines TRBV7-9 with TRBJ2-1; 8 nucleotides agree with TRBD1. The V segment lost 8 bases and the J segment 5 bases; nucleotides outside the gene matches: 5. The CDR3 is 13 residues long. Germline assignment: CDR1 SEHNR and CDR2 FQNEAQ (reference sequence). The CDR3 bases are TGTGCCAGCCCCCAGGGGGCAAACAATGAGCAGTTCTTC. It encodes CASPQGANNEQFF.

The rearrangement links TRBV28 to TRBJ2-1; D unclear. This CDR3 contains 14 residues. Germline assignment: CDR1 MDHEN and CDR2 SYDVKM. The V end was cut by 6 bases, the J end by 2 bases, with 11 bases between. CDR3 amino acids: CASRTEETYNEQFF. The DNA for the CDR3 is TGTGCCAGCAGGACCGAGGAGACCTACAATGAGCAGTTCTTC. Full variable domain (outside the CDR3, taken from reference TRBV28 and TRBJ2-1): DVKVTQSSRYLVKRTGEKVFLECVQDMDHENMFWYRQDPGLGLRLIYFSYDVKMKEKGDIPEGYSVSREKKERFSLILESASTNQTSMYLCASRTEETYNEQFFGPGTRLTVL.

This chain uses TRBV2 with TRBJ1-5; the D is unclear. Germline V gene lookup returns CDR1 SNHLY and CDR2 FYNNEI. The CDR3 contains 14 residues. The V gene lost 3 bases and the J gene lost 0 bases, with 6 bases spanning the gap. The CDR3: CASSEFSSNQPQHF. DNA for the CDR3: TGTGCCAGCAGTGAGTTCAGTAGCAATCAGCCCCAGCATTTT.

The rearrangement joins TRBV9 to TRBJ2-1; 8 bases are shared with TRBD1. CDR3 length equals 15 residues. Germline V gives CDR1 SGDLS, CDR2 YYNGEE. Unmatched junction bases numbered 7, after V lost 3 bases and J lost 5 bases. The CDR3 spells CASSARTGMDNEQFF. For the CDR3, the DNA is TGTGCCAGCAGCGCGAGGACAGGGATGGACAATGAGCAGTTCTTC.

This clone was observed a handful of times. V and J are TRBV10-3 and TRBJ2-7; D call uncertain. Looked up from germline, CDR1 is ENHRY and CDR2 is SYGVKD. V was trimmed by 4 bases and J by 0 bases, leaving 7 bases between them. CDR3 length: 13 residues. CDR3 protein: CAISGGSSYEQYF. CDR3 coding DNA: TGTGCCATCAGTGGTGGCAGCTCCTACGAGCAGTACTTC.

The rearrangement joins TRBV7-2 to TRBJ1-1; perhaps TRBD1 as D (5 bases). V was trimmed by 4 bases and J by 4 bases, leaving 13 bases between them. CDR1 is SGHTA, CDR2 FQGNSA, per germline. This CDR3 is 14 amino acids long. The CDR3 region has the DNA TGTGCCAGCAGCTCCACCCGACAGCGCACTGAAGCTTTCTTT. Translated, it gives CASSSTRQRTEAFF. Together with reference TRBV7-2 and TRBJ1-1, the CDR3 gives the full variable domain: GAGVSQSPSNKVTEKGKDVELRCDPISGHTALYWYRQSLGQGLEFLIYFQGNSAPDKSGLPSDRFSAERTGGSVSTLTIQRTQQEDSAVYLCASSSTRQRTEAFFGQGTRLTVV.

This chain links TRBV6-1 with TRBJ1-4; the D gene is possibly TRBD1 (5 bases). The CDR3 consists of 14 residues. Germline assignment: CDR1 MNHNS and CDR2 SASEGT. V gave up 3 bases and J gave up 7 bases, with 12 bases separating them. The CDR3 is CASSDTGWGEKLFF. For the CDR3, the DNA is TGTGCCAGCAGTGACACAGGATGGGGTGAAAAACTGTTTTTT.

V and J are TRBV7-6 and TRBJ1-1; 11 bases fit TRBD1. The germline CDR1 and CDR2 sequences are SGHVS and FNYEAQ. Unmatched junction bases numbered 3, after V lost 5 bases and J lost 4 bases. This CDR3 comprises 14 residues. For the CDR3, the DNA is TGTGCCAGCAGCCACGGGACAGGGGGCACTGAAGCTTTCTTT. It codes for CASSHGTGGTEAFF.

The chain combines TRBV29-1 with TRBJ1-1; 9 bases agree with TRBD1. Germline V lookup: CDR1 SQVTM, CDR2 ANQGSEA. The junction had 7 bases not matched to a gene; V was cut back by 3 bases and J by 8 bases. The length of the CDR3 is 13 residues. The CDR3 DNA is TGCAGCGTTGAGGGGACAGGGCGAACGGAAGCTTTCTTT. Translated: CSVEGTGRTEAFF.

This clone counts as medium-sized. This chain connects TRBV5-1 to TRBJ1-1; the D gene is possibly TRBD1 (6 bases). Between the trimmed V and J ends, which lost 0 bases and 7 bases, there was a span of 16 bases. Germline V gives CDR1 SGHRS, CDR2 YFSETQ. The CDR3 sequence is 15 residues long. Written as DNA, the CDR3 is TGCGCCAGCAGCTTGGGGTCTACAGGGCCTATTGAAGCTTTCTTT. Translating it yields CASSLGSTGPIEAFF. The full variable domain, with the rest looked up from reference TRBV5-1 and TRBJ1-1, is KAGVTQTPRYLIKTRGQQVTLSCSPISGHRSVSWYQQTPGQGLQFLFEYFSETQRNKGNFPGRFSGRQFSNSRSEMNVSTLELGDSALYLCASSLGSTGPIEAFFGQGTRLTVV.

This sequence joins TRBV21-1 and TRBJ1-1. TRBV21-1 is annotated as a pseudogene. This CDR3 comprises 15 residues. CDR3 sequence reads: CASSKVIEGETEAFF. CDR3 bases: TGTGCCAGCAGCAAAGTTATCGAGGGAGAGACTGAAGCTTTCTTT.

This clone showed up just once. The chain recombines TRBV5-5 with TRBJ1-2, with TRBD1 matching over 7 bases. The germline V gene encodes CDR1 SGHKS and CDR2 YYEKEE (reference sequence). This CDR3 has 14 amino acids. Trimming at V came to 1 base and at J to 3 bases, leaving 3 bases not matched to a gene. This CDR3 reads CASSLQGEDYGYTF. CDR3 DNA: TGTGCCAGCAGCTTGCAGGGGGAGGACTATGGCTACACCTTC.

The J gene is TRBJ2-7, the V gene TRBV28; 11 nucleotides match TRBD2. Germline V lookup: CDR1 MDHEN, CDR2 SYDVKM. The V segment lost 6 bases and the J segment 3 bases; nucleotides outside the gene matches: 4. There are 14 residues in the CDR3. Written as DNA, the CDR3 is TGTGCCAGCAGGAGACTAGCGGGGTACTACGAGCAGTACTTC. It specifies CASRRLAGYYEQYF.

In its sample, this clone was seen once. The sample has other DNA sequences that encode this CDR3 too. The chain couples TRBV3-1 (or the pseudogene TRBV3-2) to TRBJ1-1, with D perhaps TRBD1 (6 bases). With 2 bases removed from V and 5 bases from J, the gap between germline ends came to 6 bases. CDR1 LGHDT and CDR2 YNNKEL come from the germline V gene (reference sequence). The CDR3 runs 12 residues. The CDR3 here is CASSQTGTEAFF. Here the CDR3 DNA reads TGTGCCAGCAGCCAAACAGGGACTGAAGCTTTCTTT.